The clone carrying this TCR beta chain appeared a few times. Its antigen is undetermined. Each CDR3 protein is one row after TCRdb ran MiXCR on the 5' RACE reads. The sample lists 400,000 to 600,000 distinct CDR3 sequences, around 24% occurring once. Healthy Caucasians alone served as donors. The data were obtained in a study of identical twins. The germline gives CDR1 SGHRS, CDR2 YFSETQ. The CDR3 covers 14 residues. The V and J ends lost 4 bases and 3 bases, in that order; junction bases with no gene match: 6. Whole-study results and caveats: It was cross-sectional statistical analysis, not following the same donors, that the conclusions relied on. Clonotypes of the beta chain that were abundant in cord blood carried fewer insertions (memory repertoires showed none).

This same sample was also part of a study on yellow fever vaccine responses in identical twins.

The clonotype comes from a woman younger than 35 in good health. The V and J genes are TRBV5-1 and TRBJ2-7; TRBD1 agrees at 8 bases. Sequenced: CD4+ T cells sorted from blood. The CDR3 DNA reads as TGCGCCAGCAGCCCCGGGACAGGAATCTACGAGCAGTACTTC. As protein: CASSPGTGIYEQYF.